Shown below are 13 T cell receptor beta chains from a single sample sequenced in a study of read filtering for tumor transcriptome and immune sequencing. The library was built from around 0.4 ug RNA with molecular barcoded adaptors for alpha/delta and beta/gamma chains. TCRdb reprocessed the reads via MiXCR and lists one record per CDR3 protein. This sample has more than 100,000 distinct CDR3 sequences, with 13% found just once. The sample comprised a population of CD138-negative cells sorted from bone marrow. Receptors were obtained from a donor aged 40 or older with multiple myeloma.

A single count supports this clonotype. Germline is not matched at one junction end, which may reflect a read error. The chain recombines TRBV11-2 with TRBJ2-2, with 7 nucleotides matching TRBD1. The CDR3 spans 15 residues. Looked up from germline, CDR1 is SGHAT and CDR2 is FQNNGV. The CDR3 here is CASNSGTANTGELFF. In DNA form, the CDR3 reads TGTGCCAGCAACTCAGGGACAGCCAACACTGGGGAGCTGTTTTTT.

As for this clonotype: A read error may account for a junction end that differs from germline. V and J are TRBV29-1 and TRBJ1-4, with D perhaps TRBD1 (6 bases). The CDR3 has 15 residues. Germline V CDR1 and CDR2: SQVTM, ANQGSEA. CDR3 in DNA: TGCAGCGTTGAGACAGGTTTAACAACTAATGAAAAACTGTGTTTT. Translating it yields CSVETGLTTNEKLCF.

This clonotype was recorded at least ten times. The chain joins TRBV20-1 to TRBJ2-1, with TRBD2 identical over 7 bases. The V segment lost 1 base and the J segment 1 base; nucleotides outside the gene matches: 7. Looked up from germline, CDR1 is DFQATT and CDR2 is SNEGSKA (reference sequence). This CDR3 spans 16 amino acids. CDR3: CSARVGGPRSYNEQFF. For the CDR3, the DNA is TGCAGTGCTAGAGTGGGAGGGCCTAGATCCTACAATGAGCAGTTCTTC.

The chain uses TRBV12-5 and TRBJ2-5; the D is unclear. This CDR3 spans 14 amino acids. Trimming removed 1 base from V and 2 bases from J, with 8 bases in between. Germline values: CDR1 LGHNT, CDR2 FRNRAP. CDR3 sequence (DNA): TGTGCTAGTGGTTTGGAGGGCGGACAAGAGACCCAGTACTTC. Its protein product is CASGLEGGQETQYF.

The V gene is TRBV19, the J gene TRBJ1-3; 7 bases line up with TRBD1. The CDR3 sequence is 14 residues long. The trim removed 7 bases at V and 0 bases at J, leaving 3 bases unmatched. The germline CDR1 and CDR2 sequences are LNHDA and SQIVND (reference sequence). This CDR3 reads CASTDRASGNTIYF. CDR3 DNA sequence: TGTGCCAGTACAGACAGGGCCTCTGGAAACACCATATATTTT.

This clonotype was picked up many times. This chain joins TRBV11-2 and TRBJ2-7; TRBD1 matches 7 bases. CDR3 length: 15 amino acids. V dropped 5 bases and J dropped 0; count of bases not matched to a gene: 7. In germline, CDR1 is SGHAT, CDR2 FQNNGV. The CDR3 bases are TGTGCCAGCAGCGTCGGACAGGTTAGCTCCTACGAGCAGTACTTC. It specifies CASSVGQVSSYEQYF.

This clonotype came up many times. The J gene is TRBJ1-2, the V gene TRBV4-1; 8 nucleotides agree with TRBD1. This CDR3 contains 15 residues. CDR1 MGHRA and CDR2 YSYEKL come from the germline V gene. Trimming took 2 bases from V and 2 from J; bases not matched to a gene: 4. The CDR3 spells CASSQMTGENYGYTF. Here the CDR3 DNA reads TGCGCCAGCAGCCAAATGACAGGGGAGAACTATGGCTACACCTTC.

This clonotype appeared many times. The chain is built from TRBV12-3 or TRBV12-4 and TRBJ2-7, with 8 bases matching TRBD1. V was pared by 4 bases and J by 3 bases, with 5 bases of the junction left unmatched. The CDR3 runs 14 residues. The CDR3 spells CASSSQGQDYEQYF. For the CDR3, the DNA is TGTGCCAGCAGTTCCCAGGGACAGGACTACGAGCAGTACTTC.

This clonotype was found many times. The chain uses TRBV11-2 and TRBJ1-1; 7 nucleotides align to TRBD1. In germline, CDR1 is SGHAT, CDR2 FQNNGV. V was pared by 6 bases and J by 0 bases, with 7 bases of the junction left unmatched. The CDR3 covers 15 residues. In DNA form, the CDR3 reads TGTGCCAGCAGACTGGACAGGACCCTGAACACTGAAGCTTTCTTT. Encoded protein: CASRLDRTLNTEAFF.

This clonotype has a count of ten or more. This chain links TRBV12-3 or TRBV12-4 with TRBJ2-1; 7 nucleotides align to TRBD1. Trimming cost V 8 bases and J 14 bases; bases outside gene matches: 21. The CDR3 is 15 amino acids. CDR3 amino acids: CASAGGTAYTGRKFF. Here the CDR3 DNA reads TGTGCCAGCGCCGGTGGGACAGCGTATACGGGACGAAAGTTCTTC.

This clonotype was observed at least ten times. The chain combines TRBV27 with TRBJ2-1; 7 nucleotides agree with TRBD2. CDR1 and CDR2 (germline): MNHEY, SMNVEV (reference sequence). V shed 4 bases, J shed 8 bases, and the junction held 11 bases outside the gene matches. The CDR3 is made up of 15 amino acids. CDR3 amino acids: CASSSLAGVRYEQFF. CDR3 sequence (DNA): TGTGCCAGCAGTTCCCTCGCGGGAGTGAGGTATGAGCAGTTCTTC.

This clonotype was seen ten or more times. This rearrangement joins TRBV20-1 to TRBJ2-2; D perhaps matches TRBD2 (5 bases). V gave up 1 base and J gave up 7 bases, with 10 bases separating them. The CDR3 runs to 13 residues. Germline values: CDR1 DFQATT, CDR2 SNEGSKA (reference sequence). DNA for the CDR3: TGCAGTGCTAGAGGGTCCGGGGACGGGGAGCTGTTTTTT. Amino acid sequence: CSARGSGDGELFF.

At least ten counts were recorded for this clonotype. This rearrangement joins TRBV19 to TRBJ2-3; 9 bases are a match to TRBD1. V lost 3 bases and J lost 5; bases outside the gene matches: 6. CDR1 and CDR2 (germline): LNHDA, SQIVND (reference sequence). The CDR3 has 15 amino acids. The CDR3 DNA follows: TGTGCCAGTAGTATCTGGGGACAGGGCGGAGATACGCAGTATTTT. This codes for CASSIWGQGGDTQYF.